This T cell receptor (beta chain) was obtained from a study of beta chain features in type 1 diabetes. Study context: The study found patients and healthy donors alike in age, gender and cell yields.

Study-wide points: There was a moderate but significant shortening of TCRB CDR3s in all four CD4+ subsets of Type 1 diabetes patients. Cells with high TCR expression could be over-represented by cDNA sequencing.

Averaging approximately 0.11 L, one heparinised blood draw was given by each donor. CD45RO/CCR7/CD25/CD127/CD95/CD27 sorting isolated CD4+ naive, central memory, regulatory and stem cell-like memory cells. On this clone: Its antigen is still unknown.

Expressed TCRB transcripts got sequenced, as all isolated RNA was reverse transcribed. Assay used: immunoSEQ multiplex PCR; TCRdb lists only in-frame clones, some missing. In the table there are around 250,000 clones, approximately 25% of which are singletons. Looked up from germline, CDR1 is SGHRS and CDR2 is YFSETQ. This CDR3 has 14 amino acids. J gave up 7 bases and V 4 bases, and 8 bases lay outside the gene matches. The TCR comes from a woman aged 30 to 39 with type 1 diabetes. Sample: naive CD4+ T cells from blood. This rearrangement joins TRBV5-1 to TRBJ2-1; 7 nucleotides align to TRBD1. CDR3 in amino acids: CASSQDRDWNEQFF. DNA for the CDR3: TGCGCCAGCAGCCAAGACAGGGATTGGAATGAGCAGTTCTTC.